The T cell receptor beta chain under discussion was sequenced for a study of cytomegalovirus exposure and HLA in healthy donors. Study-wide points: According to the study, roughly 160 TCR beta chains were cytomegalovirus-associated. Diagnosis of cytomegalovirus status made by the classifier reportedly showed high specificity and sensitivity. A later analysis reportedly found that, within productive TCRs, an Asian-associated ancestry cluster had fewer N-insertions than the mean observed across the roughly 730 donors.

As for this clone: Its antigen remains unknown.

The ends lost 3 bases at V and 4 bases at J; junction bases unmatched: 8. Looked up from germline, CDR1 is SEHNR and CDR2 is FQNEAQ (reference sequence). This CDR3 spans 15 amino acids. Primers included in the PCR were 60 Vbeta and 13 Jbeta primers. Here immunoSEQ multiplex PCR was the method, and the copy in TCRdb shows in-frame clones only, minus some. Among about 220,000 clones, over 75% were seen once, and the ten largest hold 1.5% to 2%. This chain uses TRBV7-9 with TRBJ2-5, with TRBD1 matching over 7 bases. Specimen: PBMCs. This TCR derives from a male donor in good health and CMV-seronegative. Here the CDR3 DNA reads TGTGCCAGCAGCTTTACAGGGGTATTAAGAGAGACCCAGTACTTC. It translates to CASSFTGVLRETQYF.